The clone carrying this TCR beta chain was counted between two and nine times. Its antigen remains unidentified. A single base separates this from a much larger clone, so it may be a read error. This sample is part of a study of breast tumors, draining lymph nodes, adjacent tissues. The lymph nodes were axillary draining lymph nodes from breast cancer patients. Points from the study as a whole: Compared with basal-like, luminal-like tumors shared significantly more repertoire with nontumor tissue. The data were judged consistent with most tumor T cells coming from lymph node and expanding in tumor.

TCRdb fed the multiplex PCR reads into MiXCR, producing one record per CDR3 protein. The sample comprises about 140,000 distinct CDR3 sequences, over 25% of which are singletons, and about 2.3% rests with the top ten. V was cut by 3 bases and J by 5 bases, with 13 bases left in between. The germline gives CDR1 KGHSH, CDR2 LQKENI. The CDR3 length is 14 residues. The sequence derives from a female donor with breast cancer. Some clones in this sample may be carry-over from other donors' samples. J is TRBJ2-5 and V is TRBV18; weak D call: TRBD2 (6 bases). The sample taken for sequencing was axillary lymph node tissue. The CDR3 loop reads CASSPGLGRETQYF. The CDR3 DNA is TGTGCCAGCTCACCGGGACTGGGAAGGGAGACCCAGTACTTC.